What follows is one T cell receptor beta chain and its context. The CDR3 totals 15 residues. Trimming took 5 bases from V and 1 from J, leaving 12 bases between them. Looked up from germline, CDR1 is SGHAT and CDR2 is FQNNGV. The data belong to a study of Ad26.COV2.S vaccination and SARS-CoV-2 variants. This table comes from immunoSEQ multiplex PCR, and its TCRdb copy is limited to in-frame clones, with some not included. The sample includes a few hundred thousand clones, roughly 85% of them seen just once. Treatment: some 20 received Ad26.COV2.S at low or high dose, single or two shots; roughly five received placebo; per-sample allocation not given. The samples date from day 63 after the first vaccine or placebo injection. The sample came from a Boston adult aged 18-55 years.

Here the sequenced sample was peripheral blood, taken in a trial of Ad26.COV2.S vaccine versus placebo. This sequence was found in a person aged 18 to 59 who received the Ad26.COV2.S COVID-19 vaccine or a placebo. The gene calls are TRBV11-2 and TRBJ2-1; possible D gene TRBD2, 7 bases. The CDR3 region is CASSRRGGSYNEQFF. DNA of the CDR3: TGTGCCAGCAGCCGCAGGGGAGGGTCCTACAATGAGCAGTTCTTC.